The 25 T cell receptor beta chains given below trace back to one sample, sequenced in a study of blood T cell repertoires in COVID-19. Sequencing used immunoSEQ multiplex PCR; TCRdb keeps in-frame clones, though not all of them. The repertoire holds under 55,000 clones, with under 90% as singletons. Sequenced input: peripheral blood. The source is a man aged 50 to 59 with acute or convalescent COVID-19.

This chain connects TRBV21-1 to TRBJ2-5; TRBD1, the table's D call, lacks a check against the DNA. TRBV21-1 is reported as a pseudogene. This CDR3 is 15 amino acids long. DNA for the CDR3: TGTGCCAGCAAAAGCCTGGGACAAAACTTAGAGACCCAGTACTTC. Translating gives CASKSLGQNLETQYF.

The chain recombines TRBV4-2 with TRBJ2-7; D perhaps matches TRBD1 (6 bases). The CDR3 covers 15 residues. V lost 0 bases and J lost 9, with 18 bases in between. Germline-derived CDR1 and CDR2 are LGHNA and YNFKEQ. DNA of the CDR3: TGTGCCAGCAGCCAAGAGGTGGGGGCTCCCTCGGGGCAGTACTTC. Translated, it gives CASSQEVGAPSGQYF.

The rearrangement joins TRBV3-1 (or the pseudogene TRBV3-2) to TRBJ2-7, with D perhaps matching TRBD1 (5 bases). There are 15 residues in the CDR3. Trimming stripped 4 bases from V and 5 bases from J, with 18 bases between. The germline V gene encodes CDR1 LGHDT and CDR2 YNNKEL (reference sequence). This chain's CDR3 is CASSPFLRWGHEQYF. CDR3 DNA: TGTGCCAGCAGCCCTTTTCTGCGTTGGGGCCACGAGCAGTACTTC.

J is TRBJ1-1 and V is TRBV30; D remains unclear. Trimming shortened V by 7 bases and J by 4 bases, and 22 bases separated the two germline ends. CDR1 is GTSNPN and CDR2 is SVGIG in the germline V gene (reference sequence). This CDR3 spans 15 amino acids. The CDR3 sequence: CASRRKTRRFTEAFF. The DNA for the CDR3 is TGTGCCTCTAGAAGGAAGACCCGAAGATTCACTGAAGCTTTCTTT.

The CDR3, as DNA: TGCGCCAGCAGCCCTGGAACAGGGGAGTCACCCCTCCACTTT. Its translation: CASSPGTGESPLHF. The V and J genes are TRBV4-1 and TRBJ1-6; TRBD1 agrees at 7 bases. Per the germline V gene, CDR1 is MGHRA and CDR2 is YSYEKL. Trimming took 4 bases from V and 10 from J; bases not matched to a gene: 7. The CDR3 is 14 residues long.

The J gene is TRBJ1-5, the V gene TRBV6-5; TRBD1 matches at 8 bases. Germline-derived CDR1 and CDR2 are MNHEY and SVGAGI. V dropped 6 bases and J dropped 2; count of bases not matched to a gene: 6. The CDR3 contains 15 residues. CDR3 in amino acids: CASRPGGSGNQPQHF. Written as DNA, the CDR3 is TGTGCCAGCAGGCCAGGGGGCTCGGGCAATCAGCCCCAGCATTTT.

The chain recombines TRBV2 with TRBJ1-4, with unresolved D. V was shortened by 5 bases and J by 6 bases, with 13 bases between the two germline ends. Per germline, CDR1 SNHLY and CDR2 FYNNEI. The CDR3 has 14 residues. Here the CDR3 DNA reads TGTGCCAGCAGTACAGAGCCCCTTTATGAAAAACTGTTTTTT. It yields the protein CASSTEPLYEKLFF. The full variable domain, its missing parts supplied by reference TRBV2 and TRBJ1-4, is EPEVTQTPSHQVTQMGQEVILRCVPISNHLYFYWYRQILGQKVEFLVSFYNNEISEKSEIFDDQFSVERPDGSNFTLKIRSTKLEDSAMYFCASSTEPLYEKLFFGSGTQLSVL.

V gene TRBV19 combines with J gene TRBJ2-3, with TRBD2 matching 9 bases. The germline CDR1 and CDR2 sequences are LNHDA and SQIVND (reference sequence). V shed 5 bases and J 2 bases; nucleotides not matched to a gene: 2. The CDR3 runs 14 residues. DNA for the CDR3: TGTGCCAGTAGTGCTAGCGGGACCACAGATACGCAGTATTTT. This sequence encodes CASSASGTTDTQYF.

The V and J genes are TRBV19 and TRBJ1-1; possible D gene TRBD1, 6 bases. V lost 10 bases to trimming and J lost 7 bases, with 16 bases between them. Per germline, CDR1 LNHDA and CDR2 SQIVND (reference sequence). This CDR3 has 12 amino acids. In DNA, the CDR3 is TGTGCCACCAGGGGAAGAGAGGGTGAAGCTTTCTTT. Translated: CATRGREGEAFF.

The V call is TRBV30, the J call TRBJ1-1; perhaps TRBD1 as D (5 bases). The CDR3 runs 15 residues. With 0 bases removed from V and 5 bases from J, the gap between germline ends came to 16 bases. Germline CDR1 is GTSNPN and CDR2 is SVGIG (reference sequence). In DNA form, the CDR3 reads TGTGCCTGGAGTGTACGGAGGGGAGGGGATACTGAAGCTTTCTTT. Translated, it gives CAWSVRRGGDTEAFF. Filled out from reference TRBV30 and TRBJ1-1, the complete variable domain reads SQTIHQWPATLVQPVGSPLSLECTVEGTSNPNLYWYRQAAGRGLQLLFYSVGIGQISSEVPQNLSASRPQDRQFILSSKKLLLSDSGFYLCAWSVRRGGDTEAFFGQGTRLTVV.

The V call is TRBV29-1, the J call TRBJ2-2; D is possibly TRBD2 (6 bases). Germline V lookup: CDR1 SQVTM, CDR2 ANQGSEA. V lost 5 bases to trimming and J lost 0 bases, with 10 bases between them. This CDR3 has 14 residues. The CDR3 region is CSVLAGTNTGELFF. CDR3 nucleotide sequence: TGCAGCGTTCTCGCGGGGACGAACACCGGGGAGCTGTTTTTT.

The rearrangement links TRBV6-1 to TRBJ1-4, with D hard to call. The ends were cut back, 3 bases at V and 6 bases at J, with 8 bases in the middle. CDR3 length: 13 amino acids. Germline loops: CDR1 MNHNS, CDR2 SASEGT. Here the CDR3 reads CASSEQVDEKLFF. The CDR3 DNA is TGTGCCAGCAGTGAGCAGGTGGATGAAAAACTGTTTTTT.

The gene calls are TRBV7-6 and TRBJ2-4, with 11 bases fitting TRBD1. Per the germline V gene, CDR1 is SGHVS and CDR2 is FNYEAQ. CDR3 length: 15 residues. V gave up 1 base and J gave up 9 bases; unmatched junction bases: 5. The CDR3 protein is CASSLVGDRGSIQYF. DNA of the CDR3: TGTGCCAGCAGCTTAGTGGGGGACAGGGGGAGCATTCAGTACTTC. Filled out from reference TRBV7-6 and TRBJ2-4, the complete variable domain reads GAGVSQSPRYKVTKRGQDVALRCDPISGHVSLYWYRQALGQGPEFLTYFNYEAQQDKSGLPNDRFSAERPEGSISTLTIQRTEQRDSAMYRCASSLVGDRGSIQYFGAGTRLSVL.

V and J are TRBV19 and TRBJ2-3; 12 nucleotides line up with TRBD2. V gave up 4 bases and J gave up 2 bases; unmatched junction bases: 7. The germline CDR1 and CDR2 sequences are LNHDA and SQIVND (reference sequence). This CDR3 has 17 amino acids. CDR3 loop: CASSTMTSGGFTDTQYF. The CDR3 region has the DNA TGTGCCAGTAGTACGATGACTAGCGGGGGTTTCACAGATACGCAGTATTTT.

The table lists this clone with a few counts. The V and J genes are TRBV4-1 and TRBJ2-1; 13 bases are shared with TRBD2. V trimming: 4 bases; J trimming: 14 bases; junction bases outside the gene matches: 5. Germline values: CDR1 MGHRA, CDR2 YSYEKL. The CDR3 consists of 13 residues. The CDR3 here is CASSPGLAGEEFF. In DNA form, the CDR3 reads TGCGCCAGCAGCCCCGGACTAGCGGGGGAGGAGTTCTTC.

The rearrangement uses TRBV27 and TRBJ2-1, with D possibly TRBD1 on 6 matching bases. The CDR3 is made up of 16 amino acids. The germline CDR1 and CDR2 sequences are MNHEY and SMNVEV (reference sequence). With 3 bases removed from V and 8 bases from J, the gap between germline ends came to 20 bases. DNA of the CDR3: TGTGCCAGCAGTTTTGGGGGCATAGGGTTGTCCCATGAGCAGTTCTTC. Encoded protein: CASSFGGIGLSHEQFF.

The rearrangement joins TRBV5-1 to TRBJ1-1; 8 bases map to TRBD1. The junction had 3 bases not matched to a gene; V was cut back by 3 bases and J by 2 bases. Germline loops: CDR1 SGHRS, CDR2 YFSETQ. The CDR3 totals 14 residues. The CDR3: CASSSGQVNTEAFF. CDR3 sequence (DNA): TGCGCCAGCAGCTCGGGACAGGTAAACACTGAAGCTTTCTTT.

CDR3 in DNA: TGTGCCAGCTCACCACAGGAGAGCACCGGGGAGCTGTTTTTT. It translates to CASSPQESTGELFF. This chain connects TRBV18 to TRBJ2-2; D is unresolved. Germline loops: CDR1 KGHSH, CDR2 LQKENI. V shed 1 base and J shed 4 bases, with 7 bases lying between them. This CDR3 is 14 amino acids long.

The CDR3 nucleotides are TGCAGCGTTGTTAGTGGGGCTAACGAGCAGTACTTC. Residues: CSVVSGANEQYF. The chain uses TRBV29-1 and TRBJ2-7; possibly TRBD1 for D (5 bases). V lost 4 bases and J lost 5, with 12 bases in between. CDR3 length equals 12 residues. Germline V gene data show CDR1 as SQVTM and CDR2 as ANQGSEA.

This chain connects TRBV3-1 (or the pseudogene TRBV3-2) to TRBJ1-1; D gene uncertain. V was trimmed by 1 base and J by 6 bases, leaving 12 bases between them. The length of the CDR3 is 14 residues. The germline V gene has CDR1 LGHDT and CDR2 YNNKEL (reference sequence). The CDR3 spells CASSQVNGGPEAFF. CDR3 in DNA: TGTGCCAGCAGCCAAGTAAACGGTGGGCCTGAAGCTTTCTTT.

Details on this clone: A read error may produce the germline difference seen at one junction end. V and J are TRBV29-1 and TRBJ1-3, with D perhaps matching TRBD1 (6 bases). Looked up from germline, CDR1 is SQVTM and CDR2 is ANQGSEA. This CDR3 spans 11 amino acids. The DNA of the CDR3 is TGTAAACTGATTCAGGGGTACACCATATATTTT. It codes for CKLIQGYTIYF.

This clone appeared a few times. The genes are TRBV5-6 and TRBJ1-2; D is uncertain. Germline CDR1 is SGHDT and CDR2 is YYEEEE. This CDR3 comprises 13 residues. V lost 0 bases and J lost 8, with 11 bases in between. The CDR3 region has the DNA TGTGCCAGCAGCTTGGATTTCACTAAAGGCTACACCTTC. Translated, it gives CASSLDFTKGYTF. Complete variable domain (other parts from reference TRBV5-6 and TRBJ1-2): DAGVTQSPTHLIKTRGQQVTLRCSPKSGHDTVSWYQQALGQGPQFIFQYYEEEERQRGNFPDRFSGHQFPNYSSELNVNALLLGDSALYLCASSLDFTKGYTFGSGTRLTVV.

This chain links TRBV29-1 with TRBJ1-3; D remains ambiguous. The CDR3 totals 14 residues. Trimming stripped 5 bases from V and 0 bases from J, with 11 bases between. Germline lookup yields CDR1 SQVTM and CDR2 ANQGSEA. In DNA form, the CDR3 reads TGCAGCGTTATAGCCAGTAACTCTGGAAACACCATATATTTT. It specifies CSVIASNSGNTIYF.

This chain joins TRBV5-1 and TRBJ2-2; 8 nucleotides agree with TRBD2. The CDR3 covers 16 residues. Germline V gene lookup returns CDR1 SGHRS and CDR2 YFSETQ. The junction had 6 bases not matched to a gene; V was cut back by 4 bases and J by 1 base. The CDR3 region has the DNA TGCGCCAGCAGCCCGCTGAGCGGGAGGAACACCGGGGAGCTGTTTTTT. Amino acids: CASSPLSGRNTGELFF. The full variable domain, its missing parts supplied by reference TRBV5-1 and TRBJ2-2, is KAGVTQTPRYLIKTRGQQVTLSCSPISGHRSVSWYQQTPGQGLQFLFEYFSETQRNKGNFPGRFSGRQFSNSRSEMNVSTLELGDSALYLCASSPLSGRNTGELFFGEGSRLTVL.

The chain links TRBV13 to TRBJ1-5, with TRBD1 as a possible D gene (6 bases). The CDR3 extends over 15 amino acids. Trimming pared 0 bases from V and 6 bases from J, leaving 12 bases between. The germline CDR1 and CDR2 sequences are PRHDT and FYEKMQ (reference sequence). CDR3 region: CASSLGYRVGQPQHF. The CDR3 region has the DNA TGTGCCAGCAGCTTAGGGTACAGGGTGGGTCAGCCCCAGCATTTT.